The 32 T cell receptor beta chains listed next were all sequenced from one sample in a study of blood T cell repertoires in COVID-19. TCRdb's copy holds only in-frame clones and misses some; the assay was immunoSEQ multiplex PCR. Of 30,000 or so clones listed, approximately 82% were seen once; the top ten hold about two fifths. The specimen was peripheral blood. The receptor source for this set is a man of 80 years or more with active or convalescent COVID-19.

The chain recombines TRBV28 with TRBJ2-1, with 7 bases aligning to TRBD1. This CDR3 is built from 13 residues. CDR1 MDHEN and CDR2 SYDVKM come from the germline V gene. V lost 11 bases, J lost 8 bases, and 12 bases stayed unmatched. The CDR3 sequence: CAWSPTGIDEQFF. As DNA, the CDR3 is TGTGCCTGGTCACCGACAGGGATAGATGAGCAGTTCTTC.

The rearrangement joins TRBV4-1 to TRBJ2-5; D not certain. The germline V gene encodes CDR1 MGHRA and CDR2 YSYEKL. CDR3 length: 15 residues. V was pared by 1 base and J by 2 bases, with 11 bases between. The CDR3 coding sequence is TGCGCCAGCAGCCAAGCCTTGGGCAGGCAAGAGACCCAGTACTTC. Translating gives CASSQALGRQETQYF.

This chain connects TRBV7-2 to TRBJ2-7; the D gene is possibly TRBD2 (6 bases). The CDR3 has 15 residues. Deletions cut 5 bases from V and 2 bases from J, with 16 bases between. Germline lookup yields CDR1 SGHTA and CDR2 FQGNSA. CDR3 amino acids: CASSLRMAGPYEQYF. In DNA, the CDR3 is TGTGCCAGCAGCCTAAGGATGGCGGGGCCCTACGAGCAGTACTTC.

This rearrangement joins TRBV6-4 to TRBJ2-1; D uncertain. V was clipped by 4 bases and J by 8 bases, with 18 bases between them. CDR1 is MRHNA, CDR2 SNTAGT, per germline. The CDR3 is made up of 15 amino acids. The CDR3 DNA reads TGTGCCAGCAGTGCTGGTGGGCTCCCGAACGATGAGCAGTTCTTC. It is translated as CASSAGGLPNDEQFF.

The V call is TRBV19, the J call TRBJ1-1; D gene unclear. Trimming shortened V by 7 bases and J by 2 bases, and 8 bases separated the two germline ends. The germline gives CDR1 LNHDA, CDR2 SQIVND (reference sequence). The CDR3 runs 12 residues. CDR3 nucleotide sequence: TGTGCCAGTAAGGACTTTAACACTGAAGCTTTCTTT. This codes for CASKDFNTEAFF.

CDR3 in amino acids: CASSLRLARSSYNEQFF. The CDR3 bases are TGTGCCAGCAGCTTAAGGTTAGCGAGGAGCTCCTACAATGAGCAGTTCTTC. The chain carries TRBV7-2 and TRBJ2-1, with D possibly TRBD2 on 5 matching bases. The CDR3 runs 17 residues. Germline V gene lookup returns CDR1 SGHTA and CDR2 FQGNSA. Trimming pared 2 bases from V and 0 bases from J, leaving 14 bases between.

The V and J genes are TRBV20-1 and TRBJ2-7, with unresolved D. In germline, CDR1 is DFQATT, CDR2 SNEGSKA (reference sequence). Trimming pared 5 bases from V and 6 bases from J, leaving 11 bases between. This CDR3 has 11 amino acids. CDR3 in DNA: TGCAGTGCTGGCCCTAGGCGCGAGCAGTACTTC. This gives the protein CSAGPRREQYF.

The CDR3 region has the DNA TGTGCCAGCAGTTTCTACGAGGGAGAAGCTTTCTTT. Its protein product is CASSFYEGEAFF. V and J are TRBV12-3 or TRBV12-4 and TRBJ1-1; D is unclear. The V end lost 3 bases, the J end lost 8 bases, and 10 bases lay between the germline ends. CDR3 length equals 12 residues.

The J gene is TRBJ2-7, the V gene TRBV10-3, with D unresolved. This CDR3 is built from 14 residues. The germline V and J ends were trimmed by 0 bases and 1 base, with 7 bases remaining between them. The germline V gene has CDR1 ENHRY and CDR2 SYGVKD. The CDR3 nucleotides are TGTGCCATCAGTGAGTCGGAGCCATCCTACGAGCAGTACTTC. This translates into CAISESEPSYEQYF.

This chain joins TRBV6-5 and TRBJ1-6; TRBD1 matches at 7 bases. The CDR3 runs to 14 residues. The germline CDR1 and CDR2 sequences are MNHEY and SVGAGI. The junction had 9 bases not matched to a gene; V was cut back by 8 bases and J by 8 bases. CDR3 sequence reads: CASRLNRGDSPLHF. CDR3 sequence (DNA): TGTGCCAGCCGCCTGAACAGGGGAGATTCACCCCTCCACTTT.

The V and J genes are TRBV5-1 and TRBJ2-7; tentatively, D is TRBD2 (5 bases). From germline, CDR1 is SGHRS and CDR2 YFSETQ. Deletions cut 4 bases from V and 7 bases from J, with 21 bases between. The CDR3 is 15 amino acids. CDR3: CASSGRGEQGLEQYF. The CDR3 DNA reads TGCGCCAGCAGCGGGAGAGGCGAACAAGGTTTGGAGCAGTACTTC.

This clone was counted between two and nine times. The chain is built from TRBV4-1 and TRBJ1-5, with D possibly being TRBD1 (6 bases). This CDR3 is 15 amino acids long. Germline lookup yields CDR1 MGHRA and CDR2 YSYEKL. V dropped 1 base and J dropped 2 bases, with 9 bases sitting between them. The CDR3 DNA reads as TGCGCCAGCAGCCAAGTTCGACAGGGCAATCAGCCCCAGCATTTT. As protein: CASSQVRQGNQPQHF.

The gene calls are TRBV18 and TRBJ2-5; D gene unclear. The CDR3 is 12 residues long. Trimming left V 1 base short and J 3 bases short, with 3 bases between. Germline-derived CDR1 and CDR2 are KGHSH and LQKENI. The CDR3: CASSPLEETQYF. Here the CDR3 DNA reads TGTGCCAGCTCACCACTAGAAGAGACCCAGTACTTC.

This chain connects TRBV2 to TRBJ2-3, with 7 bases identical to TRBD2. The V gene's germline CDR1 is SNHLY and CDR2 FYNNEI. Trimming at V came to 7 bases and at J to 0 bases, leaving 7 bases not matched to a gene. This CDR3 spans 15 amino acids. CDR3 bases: TGTGCCAGCACCGAGAGCGGGGTGAGCACAGATACGCAGTATTTT. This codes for CASTESGVSTDTQYF.

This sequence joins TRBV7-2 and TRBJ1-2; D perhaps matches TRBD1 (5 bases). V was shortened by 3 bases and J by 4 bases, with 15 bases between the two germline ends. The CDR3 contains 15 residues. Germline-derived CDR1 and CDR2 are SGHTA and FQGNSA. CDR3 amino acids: CASSFGRGGTYGYTF. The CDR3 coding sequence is TGTGCCAGCAGCTTCGGGCGGGGGGGGACCTATGGCTACACCTTC. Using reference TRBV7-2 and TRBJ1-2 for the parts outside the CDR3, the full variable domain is GAGVSQSPSNKVTEKGKDVELRCDPISGHTALYWYRQSLGQGLEFLIYFQGNSAPDKSGLPSDRFSAERTGGSVSTLTIQRTQQEDSAVYLCASSFGRGGTYGYTFGSGTRLTVV.

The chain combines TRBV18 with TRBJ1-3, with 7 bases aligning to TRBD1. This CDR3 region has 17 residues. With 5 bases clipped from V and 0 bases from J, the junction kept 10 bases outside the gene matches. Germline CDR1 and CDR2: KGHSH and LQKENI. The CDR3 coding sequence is TGTGCCAGCTCAATATCGTCCACAGGGGACTCTGGAAACACCATATATTTT. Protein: CASSISSTGDSGNTIYF.

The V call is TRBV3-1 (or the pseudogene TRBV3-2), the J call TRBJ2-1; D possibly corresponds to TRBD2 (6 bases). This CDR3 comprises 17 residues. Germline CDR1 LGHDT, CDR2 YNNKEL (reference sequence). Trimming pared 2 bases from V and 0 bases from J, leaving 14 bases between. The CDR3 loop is CASSQSGFSSSYNEQFF. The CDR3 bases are TGTGCCAGCAGCCAAAGCGGGTTCTCCAGCTCCTACAATGAGCAGTTCTTC.

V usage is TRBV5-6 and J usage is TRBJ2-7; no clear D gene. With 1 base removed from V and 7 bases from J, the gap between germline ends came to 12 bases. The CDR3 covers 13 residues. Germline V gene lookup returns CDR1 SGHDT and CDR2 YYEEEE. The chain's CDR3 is CASSLFVAREQYF. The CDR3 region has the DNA TGTGCCAGCAGCTTGTTTGTAGCACGGGAGCAGTACTTC.

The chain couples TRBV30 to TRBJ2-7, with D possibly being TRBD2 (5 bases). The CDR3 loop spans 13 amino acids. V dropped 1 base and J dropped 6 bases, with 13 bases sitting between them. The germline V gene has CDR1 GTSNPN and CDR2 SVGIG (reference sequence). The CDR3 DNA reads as TGTGCCTGGAGTGGGGCCGTGCGGGTCGAGCAGTACTTC. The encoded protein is CAWSGAVRVEQYF.

CDR3 in DNA: TGTGCCAGCAGCCCAGGGACAGTCCGGGAGACCCAGTACTTC. Its protein is CASSPGTVRETQYF. The chain recombines TRBV7-2 with TRBJ2-5; 7 bases are a match to TRBD1. Germline-derived CDR1 and CDR2 are SGHTA and FQGNSA. Germline trimming cut 5 bases from V and 5 bases from J; bases unmatched to any gene: 8. This CDR3 comprises 14 residues.

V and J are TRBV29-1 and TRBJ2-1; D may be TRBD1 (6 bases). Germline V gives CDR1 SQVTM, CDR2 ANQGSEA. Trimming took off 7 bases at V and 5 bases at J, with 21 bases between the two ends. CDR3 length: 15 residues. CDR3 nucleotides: TGCAGCGGCGGACTTCGGGACACCGGTAACAATGAGCAGTTCTTC. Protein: CSGGLRDTGNNEQFF.

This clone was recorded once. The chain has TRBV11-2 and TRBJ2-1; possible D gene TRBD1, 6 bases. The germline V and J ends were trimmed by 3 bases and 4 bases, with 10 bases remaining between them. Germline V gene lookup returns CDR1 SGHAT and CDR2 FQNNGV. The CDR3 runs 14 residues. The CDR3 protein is CASSFGQFYNEQFF. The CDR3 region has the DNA TGTGCCAGCAGCTTTGGACAGTTTTACAATGAGCAGTTCTTC.

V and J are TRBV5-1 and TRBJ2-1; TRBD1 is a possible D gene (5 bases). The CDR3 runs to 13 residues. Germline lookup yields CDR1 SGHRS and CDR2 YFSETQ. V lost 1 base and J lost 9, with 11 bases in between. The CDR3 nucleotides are TGCGCCAGCAGCTTGACAGTTCAGGGTGAGCAGTTCTTC. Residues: CASSLTVQGEQFF.

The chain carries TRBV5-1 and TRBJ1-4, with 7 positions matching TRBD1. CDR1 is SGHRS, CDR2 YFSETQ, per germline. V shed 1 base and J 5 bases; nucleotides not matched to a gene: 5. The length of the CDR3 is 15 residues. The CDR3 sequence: CASSLYGRGNEKLFF. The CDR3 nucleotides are TGCGCCAGCAGCTTGTACGGCAGGGGGAATGAAAAACTGTTTTTT.

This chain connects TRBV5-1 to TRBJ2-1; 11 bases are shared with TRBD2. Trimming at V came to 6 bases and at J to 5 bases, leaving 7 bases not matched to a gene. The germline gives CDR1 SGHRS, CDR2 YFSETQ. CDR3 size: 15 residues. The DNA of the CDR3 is TGCGCCAGCAAACTAGCGGGAGCAGCCGACAATGAGCAGTTCTTC. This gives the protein CASKLAGAADNEQFF.

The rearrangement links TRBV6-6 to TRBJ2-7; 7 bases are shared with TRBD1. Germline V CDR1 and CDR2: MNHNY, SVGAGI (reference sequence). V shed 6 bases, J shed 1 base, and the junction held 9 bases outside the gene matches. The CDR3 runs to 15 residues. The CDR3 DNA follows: TGTGCCAGCAGCGACAGGGACATAGAGTCCTACGAGCAGTACTTC. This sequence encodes CASSDRDIESYEQYF.

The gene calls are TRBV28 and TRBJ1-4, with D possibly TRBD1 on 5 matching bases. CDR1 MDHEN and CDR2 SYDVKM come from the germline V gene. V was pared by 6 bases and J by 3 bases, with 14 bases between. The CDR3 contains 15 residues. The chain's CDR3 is CASRGTGGPNEKLFF. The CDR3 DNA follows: TGTGCCAGCAGGGGGACGGGAGGGCCTAATGAAAAACTGTTTTTT.

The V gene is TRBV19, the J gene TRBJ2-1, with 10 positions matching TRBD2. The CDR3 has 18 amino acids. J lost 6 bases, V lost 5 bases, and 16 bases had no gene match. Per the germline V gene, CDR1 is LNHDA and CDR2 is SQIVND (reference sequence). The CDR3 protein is CASSHQISQREGLNEQFF. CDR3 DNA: TGTGCCAGTAGTCACCAGATATCCCAGCGGGAGGGCCTCAATGAGCAGTTCTTC.

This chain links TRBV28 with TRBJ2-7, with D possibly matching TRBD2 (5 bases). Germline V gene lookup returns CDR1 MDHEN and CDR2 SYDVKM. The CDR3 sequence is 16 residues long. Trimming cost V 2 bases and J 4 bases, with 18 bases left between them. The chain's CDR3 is CASSLASGGLRYEQYF. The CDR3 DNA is TGTGCCAGCAGTTTAGCGAGCGGAGGTTTGAGGTACGAGCAGTACTTC.

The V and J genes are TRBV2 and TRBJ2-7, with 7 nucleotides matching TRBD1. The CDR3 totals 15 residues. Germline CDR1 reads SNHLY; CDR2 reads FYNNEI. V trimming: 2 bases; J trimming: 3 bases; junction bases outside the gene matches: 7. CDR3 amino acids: CASSEIGTANYEQYF. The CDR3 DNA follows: TGTGCCAGCAGTGAAATCGGGACAGCTAACTACGAGCAGTACTTC.

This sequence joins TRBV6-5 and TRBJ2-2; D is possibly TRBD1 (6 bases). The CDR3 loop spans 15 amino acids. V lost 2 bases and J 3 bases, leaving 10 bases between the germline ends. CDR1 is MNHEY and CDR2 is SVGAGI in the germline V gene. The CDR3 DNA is TGTGCCAGCAGTTACGGGACAAGCTACACCGGGGAGCTGTTTTTT. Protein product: CASSYGTSYTGELFF.

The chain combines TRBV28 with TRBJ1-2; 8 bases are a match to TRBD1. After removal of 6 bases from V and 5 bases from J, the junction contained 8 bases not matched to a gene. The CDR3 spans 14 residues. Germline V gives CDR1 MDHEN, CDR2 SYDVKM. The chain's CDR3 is CASSVDRGGYGYTF. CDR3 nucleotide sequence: TGTGCCAGCAGCGTAGACAGGGGTGGGTATGGCTACACCTTC.